This TCR beta chain was documented in a study of T cell repertoires in cytomegalovirus infection. Overall study context: Evidence of both CMV infection and a matching HLA type came from public TCR beta signatures.

The CDR3 is 14 amino acids. CDR1 SGHVS and CDR2 FNYEAQ come from the germline V gene. Trimming at V came to 5 bases and at J to 6 bases, leaving 9 bases not matched to a gene. Ten or more counts support this clonotype. Its cognate antigen is unknown. TCRdb re-called the reads through MiXCR, storing one row per CDR3 protein. Here the sample spans about 490,000 distinct CDR3 sequences, about 30% being singletons. Study-level points and caveats: The response measured ex vivo was dominated by TCR beta clonotypes (HLA-C-restricted and CMV-specific). Cumulative frequency of public TCR beta families picked out carriers of CMV plus the relevant HLA.

The chain recombines TRBV7-6 with TRBJ1-1; 7 bases align to TRBD1. The TCR was taken from a human donor in good health (CMV status not recorded). Some clones in this sample may be carry-over from other donors' samples. Input material: PBMCs. This CDR3 is CASSIRRGSAEAFF. The CDR3 region has the DNA TGTGCCAGCAGCATCCGCAGGGGGTCCGCTGAAGCTTTCTTT.